This T cell receptor beta chain was sequenced during a study of Ad26.COV2.S vaccination and SARS-CoV-2 variants. Whole-study context: Each vaccinee took Ad26.COV2.S intramuscularly, once or twice 56 days apart.

Worth noting for this clone: The antigen is undetermined.

Treatment noted: over 15 received Ad26.COV2.S at low or high dose, single or two shots; several received placebo; per-sample allocation not given. Sampling happened 63 days after the first vaccine or placebo injection. In Boston, an adult donor aged 18-55 years took part. Study observations and caveats: Researchers reported similar non-spike TCR breadth in vaccine and placebo recipients.

The method was immunoSEQ multiplex PCR; TCRdb's version includes in-frame clones alone and lacks a portion of them. The sample lists about 350,000 clones, roughly 84% occurring once. This TCR derives from a person between 18 and 65 years old who received the Ad26.COV2.S COVID-19 vaccine or a placebo. The input for sequencing was peripheral blood, taken in a trial of Ad26.COV2.S vaccine versus placebo.

In DNA form, the CDR3 reads TGTGCCAGCTCACGCGAGGGTTGGCCTAATTCACCCCTCCACTTT. The encoded protein is CASSREGWPNSPLHF. The chain joins TRBV18 to TRBJ1-6, with D hard to call. Germline CDR1 KGHSH, CDR2 LQKENI. Trimming cost V 4 bases and J 6 bases, with 13 bases left between them. The CDR3 is 15 residues long.